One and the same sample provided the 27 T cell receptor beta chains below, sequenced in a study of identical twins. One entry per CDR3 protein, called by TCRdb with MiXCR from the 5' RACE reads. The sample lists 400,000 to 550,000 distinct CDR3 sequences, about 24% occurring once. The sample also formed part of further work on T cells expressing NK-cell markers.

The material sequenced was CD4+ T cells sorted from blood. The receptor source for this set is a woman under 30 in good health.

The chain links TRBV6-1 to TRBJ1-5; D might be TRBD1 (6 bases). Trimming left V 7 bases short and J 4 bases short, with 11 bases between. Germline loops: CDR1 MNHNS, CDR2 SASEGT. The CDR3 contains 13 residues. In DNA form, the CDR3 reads TGTGCCAGCACTCGGGGGCGGAATCAGCCCCAGCATTTT. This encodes CASTRGRNQPQHF.

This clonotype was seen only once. The CDR3 DNA reads TGCAGCGTCCCGGGACTAGCGGGAGTAGCGTCAGAGCAGTTCTTC. This translates into CSVPGLAGVASEQFF. This chain links TRBV29-1 with TRBJ2-1, with 14 nucleotides matching TRBD2. Losses at the gene ends were 6 bases for V and 10 bases for J; bases not matched to a gene: 11. CDR3 length equals 15 residues. From germline, CDR1 is SQVTM and CDR2 ANQGSEA.

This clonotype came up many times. The CDR3 region has the DNA TGTGCCAGCAGCCATCCCACCGCGGGACAGGGAAACGAGCAGTACTTC. The encoded protein is CASSHPTAGQGNEQYF. The rearrangement links TRBV5-6 to TRBJ2-7; 9 positions agree with TRBD1. This CDR3 has 16 amino acids. With 4 bases clipped from V and 5 bases from J, the junction kept 13 bases outside the gene matches. Looked up from germline, CDR1 is SGHDT and CDR2 is YYEEEE. Together with reference TRBV5-6 and TRBJ2-7, the CDR3 gives the full variable domain: DAGVTQSPTHLIKTRGQQVTLRCSPKSGHDTVSWYQQALGQGPQFIFQYYEEEERQRGNFPDRFSGHQFPNYSSELNVNALLLGDSALYLCASSHPTAGQGNEQYFGPGTRLTVT.

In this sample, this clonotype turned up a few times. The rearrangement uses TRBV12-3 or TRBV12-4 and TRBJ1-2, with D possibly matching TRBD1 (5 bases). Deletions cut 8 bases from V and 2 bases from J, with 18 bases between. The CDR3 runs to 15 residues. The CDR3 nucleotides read TGTGCCAGCCCTCATCTGGGGGGAGGAAACTATGGCTACACCTTC. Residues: CASPHLGGGNYGYTF.

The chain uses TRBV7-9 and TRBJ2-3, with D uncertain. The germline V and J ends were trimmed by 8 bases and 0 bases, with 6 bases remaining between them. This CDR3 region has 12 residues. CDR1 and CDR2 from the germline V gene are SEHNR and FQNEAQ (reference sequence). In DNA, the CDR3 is TGTGCCAGCTTAACTAGCACAGATACGCAGTATTTT. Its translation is CASLTSTDTQYF.

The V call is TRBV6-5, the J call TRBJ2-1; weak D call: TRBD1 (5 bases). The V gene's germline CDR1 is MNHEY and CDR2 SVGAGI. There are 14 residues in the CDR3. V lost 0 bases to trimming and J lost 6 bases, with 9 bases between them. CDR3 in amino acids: CASSYSRQINEQFF. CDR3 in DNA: TGTGCCAGCAGTTACTCGAGACAGATCAATGAGCAGTTCTTC.

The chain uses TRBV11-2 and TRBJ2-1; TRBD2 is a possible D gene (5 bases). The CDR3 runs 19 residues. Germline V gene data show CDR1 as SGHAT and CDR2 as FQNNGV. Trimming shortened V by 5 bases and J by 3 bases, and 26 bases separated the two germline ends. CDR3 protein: CASSRTRRILRMYYNEQFF. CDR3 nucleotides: TGTGCCAGCAGCCGGACCAGGAGGATCCTCAGGATGTACTACAATGAGCAGTTCTTC.

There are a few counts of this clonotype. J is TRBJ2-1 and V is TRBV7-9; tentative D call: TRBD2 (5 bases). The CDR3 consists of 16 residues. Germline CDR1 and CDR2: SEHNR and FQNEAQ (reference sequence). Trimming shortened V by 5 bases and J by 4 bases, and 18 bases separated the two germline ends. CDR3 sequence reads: CASSLPGAGLYNEQFF. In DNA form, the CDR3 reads TGTGCCAGCAGCCTACCCGGCGCAGGACTGTACAATGAGCAGTTCTTC.

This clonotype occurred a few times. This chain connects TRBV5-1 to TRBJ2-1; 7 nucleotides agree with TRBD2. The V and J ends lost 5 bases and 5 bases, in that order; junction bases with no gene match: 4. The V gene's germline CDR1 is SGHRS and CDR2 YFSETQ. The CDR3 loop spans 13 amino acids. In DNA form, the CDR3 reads TGCGCCAGCAGGCTAGCGGCGAACAATGAGCAGTTCTTC. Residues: CASRLAANNEQFF. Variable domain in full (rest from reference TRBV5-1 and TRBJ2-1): KAGVTQTPRYLIKTRGQQVTLSCSPISGHRSVSWYQQTPGQGLQFLFEYFSETQRNKGNFPGRFSGRQFSNSRSEMNVSTLELGDSALYLCASRLAANNEQFFGPGTRLTVL.

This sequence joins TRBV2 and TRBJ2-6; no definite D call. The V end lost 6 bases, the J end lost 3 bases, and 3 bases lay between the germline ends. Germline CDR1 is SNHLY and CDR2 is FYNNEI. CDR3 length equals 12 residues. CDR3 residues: CASRVGANVLTF. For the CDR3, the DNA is TGTGCCAGCAGGGTTGGGGCCAACGTCCTGACTTTC.

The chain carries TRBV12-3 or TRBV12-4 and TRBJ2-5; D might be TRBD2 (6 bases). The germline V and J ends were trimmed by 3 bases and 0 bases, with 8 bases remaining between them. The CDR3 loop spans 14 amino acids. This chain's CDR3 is CASSFWDYQETQYF. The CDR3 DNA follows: TGTGCCAGCAGTTTCTGGGACTACCAAGAGACCCAGTACTTC.

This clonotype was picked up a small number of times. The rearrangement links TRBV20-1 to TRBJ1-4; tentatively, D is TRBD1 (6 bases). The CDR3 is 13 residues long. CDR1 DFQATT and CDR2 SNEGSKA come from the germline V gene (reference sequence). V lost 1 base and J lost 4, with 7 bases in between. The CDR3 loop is CSARGTDNEKLFF. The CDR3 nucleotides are TGCAGTGCTAGAGGGACAGATAATGAAAAACTGTTTTTT.

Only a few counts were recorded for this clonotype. CDR3 loop: CASSLGSTAFF. CDR3 bases: TGTGCCAGCAGCTTAGGCAGCACCGCTTTCTTT. This chain joins TRBV7-9 and TRBJ1-1, with D unresolved. V was trimmed by 1 base and J by 11 bases, leaving 8 bases between them. This CDR3 contains 11 residues. Per the germline V gene, CDR1 is SEHNR and CDR2 is FQNEAQ (reference sequence). The entire variable domain, with the rest obtained from reference TRBV7-9 and TRBJ1-1, is as follows: DTGVSQNPRHKITKRGQNVTFRCDPISEHNRLYWYRQTLGQGPEFLTYFQNEAQLEKSRLLSDRFSAERPKGSFSTLEIQRTEQGDSAMYLCASSLGSTAFFGQGTRLTVV.

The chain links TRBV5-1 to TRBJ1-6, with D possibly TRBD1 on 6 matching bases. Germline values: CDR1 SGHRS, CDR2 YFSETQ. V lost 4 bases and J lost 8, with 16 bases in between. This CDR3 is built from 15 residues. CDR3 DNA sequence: TGCGCCAGCAGCCCGCAAACAGGGTTCGATTCACCCCTCCACTTT. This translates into CASSPQTGFDSPLHF. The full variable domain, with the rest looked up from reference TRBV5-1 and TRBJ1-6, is KAGVTQTPRYLIKTRGQQVTLSCSPISGHRSVSWYQQTPGQGLQFLFEYFSETQRNKGNFPGRFSGRQFSNSRSEMNVSTLELGDSALYLCASSPQTGFDSPLHFGNGTRLTVT.

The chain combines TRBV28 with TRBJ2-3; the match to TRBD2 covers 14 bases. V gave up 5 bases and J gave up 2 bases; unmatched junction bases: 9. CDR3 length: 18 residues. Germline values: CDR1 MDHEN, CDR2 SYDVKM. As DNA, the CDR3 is TGTGCCAGCAGTCCGGACAGGGGACTAGCGGGAGCCACAGATACGCAGTATTTT. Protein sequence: CASSPDRGLAGATDTQYF.

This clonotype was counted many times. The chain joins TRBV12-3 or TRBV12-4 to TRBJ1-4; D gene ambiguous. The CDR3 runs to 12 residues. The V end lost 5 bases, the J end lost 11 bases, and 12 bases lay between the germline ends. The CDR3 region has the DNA TGTGCCAGCAGTACACTCGTCGGGAAACTGTTTTTT. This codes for CASSTLVGKLFF.

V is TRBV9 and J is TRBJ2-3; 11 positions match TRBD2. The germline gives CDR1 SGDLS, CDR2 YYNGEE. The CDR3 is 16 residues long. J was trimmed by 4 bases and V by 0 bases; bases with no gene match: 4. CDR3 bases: TGTGCCAGCAGCGTAGGCCATAGCGGGAGGGCAGATACGCAGTATTTT. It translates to CASSVGHSGRADTQYF.

The CDR3 region is CASSLSGGVYNEQFF. CDR3 coding DNA: TGTGCCAGCAGCCTTTCCGGGGGGGTCTACAATGAGCAGTTCTTC. The rearrangement links TRBV3-1 to TRBJ2-1, with 8 bases lining up with TRBD2. Germline V gives CDR1 LGHDT, CDR2 YNNKEL (reference sequence). J was trimmed by 3 bases and V by 4 bases; bases with no gene match: 5. CDR3 length: 15 residues.

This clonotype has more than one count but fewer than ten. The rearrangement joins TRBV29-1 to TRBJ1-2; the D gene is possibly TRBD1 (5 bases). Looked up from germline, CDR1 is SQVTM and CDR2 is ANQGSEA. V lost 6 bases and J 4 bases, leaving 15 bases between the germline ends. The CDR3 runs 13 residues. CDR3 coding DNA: TGCAGCGTCTTCTGGGGGGGATTCTATGGCTACACCTTC. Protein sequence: CSVFWGGFYGYTF. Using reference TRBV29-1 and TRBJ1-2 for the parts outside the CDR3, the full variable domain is SAVISQKPSRDICQRGTSLTIQCQVDSQVTMMFWYRQQPGQSLTLIATANQGSEATYESGFVIDKFPISRPNLTFSTLTVSNMSPEDSSIYLCSVFWGGFYGYTFGSGTRLTVV.

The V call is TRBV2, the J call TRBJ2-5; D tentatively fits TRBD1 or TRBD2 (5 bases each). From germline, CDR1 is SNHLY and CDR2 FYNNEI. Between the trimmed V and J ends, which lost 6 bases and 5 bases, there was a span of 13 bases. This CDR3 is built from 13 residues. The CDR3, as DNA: TGTGCCAGCAGAGTACTAGGGGTGGAGACCCAGTACTTC. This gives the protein CASRVLGVETQYF.

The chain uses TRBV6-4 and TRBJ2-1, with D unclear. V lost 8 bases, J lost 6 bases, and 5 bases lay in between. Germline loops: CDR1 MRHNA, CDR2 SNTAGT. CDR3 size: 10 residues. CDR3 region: CASLPNEQFF. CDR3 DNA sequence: TGTGCCAGCCTCCCCAATGAGCAGTTCTTC.

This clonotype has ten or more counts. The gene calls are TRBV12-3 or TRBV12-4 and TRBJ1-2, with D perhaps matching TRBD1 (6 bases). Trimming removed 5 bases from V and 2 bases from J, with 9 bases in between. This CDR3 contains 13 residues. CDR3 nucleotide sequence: TGTGCCAGCAGTCCGGACAGCAACTATGGCTACACCTTC. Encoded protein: CASSPDSNYGYTF.

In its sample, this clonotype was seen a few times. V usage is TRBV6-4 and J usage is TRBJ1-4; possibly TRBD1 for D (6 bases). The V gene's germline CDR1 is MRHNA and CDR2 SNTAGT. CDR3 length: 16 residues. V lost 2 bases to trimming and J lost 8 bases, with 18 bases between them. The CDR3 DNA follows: TGTGCCAGCAGTGACGATGGGGGGGGCAGAGAGGAAAAACTGTTTTTT. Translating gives CASSDDGGGREEKLFF.

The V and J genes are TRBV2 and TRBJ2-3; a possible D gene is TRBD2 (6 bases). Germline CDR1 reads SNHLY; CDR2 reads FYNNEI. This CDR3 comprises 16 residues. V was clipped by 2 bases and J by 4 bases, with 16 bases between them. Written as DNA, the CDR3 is TGTGCCAGCAGTGAAAGGGGACTGGCGGGATCAGATACGCAGTATTTT. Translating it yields CASSERGLAGSDTQYF.

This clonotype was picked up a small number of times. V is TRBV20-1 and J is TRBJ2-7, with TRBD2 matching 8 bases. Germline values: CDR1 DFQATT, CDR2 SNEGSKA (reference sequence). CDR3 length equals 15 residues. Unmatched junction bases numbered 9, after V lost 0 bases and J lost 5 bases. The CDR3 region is CSARDPVGGADEQYF. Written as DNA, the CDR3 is TGCAGTGCTAGAGATCCGGTCGGGGGGGCCGACGAGCAGTACTTC.

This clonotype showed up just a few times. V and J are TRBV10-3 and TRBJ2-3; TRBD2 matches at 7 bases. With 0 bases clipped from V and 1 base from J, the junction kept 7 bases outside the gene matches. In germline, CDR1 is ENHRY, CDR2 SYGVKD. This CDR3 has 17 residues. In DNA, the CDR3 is TGTGCCATCAGTGAGTCTATATTGAGCGGGGGCACAGATACGCAGTATTTT. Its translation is CAISESILSGGTDTQYF.

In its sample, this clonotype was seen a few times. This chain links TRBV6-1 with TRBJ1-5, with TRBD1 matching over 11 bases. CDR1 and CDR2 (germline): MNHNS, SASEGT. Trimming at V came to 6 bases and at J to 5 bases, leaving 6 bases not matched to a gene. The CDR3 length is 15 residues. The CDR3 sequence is CASRSGQGVHQPQHF. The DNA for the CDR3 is TGTGCCAGCAGGTCGGGACAGGGGGTACATCAGCCCCAGCATTTT.